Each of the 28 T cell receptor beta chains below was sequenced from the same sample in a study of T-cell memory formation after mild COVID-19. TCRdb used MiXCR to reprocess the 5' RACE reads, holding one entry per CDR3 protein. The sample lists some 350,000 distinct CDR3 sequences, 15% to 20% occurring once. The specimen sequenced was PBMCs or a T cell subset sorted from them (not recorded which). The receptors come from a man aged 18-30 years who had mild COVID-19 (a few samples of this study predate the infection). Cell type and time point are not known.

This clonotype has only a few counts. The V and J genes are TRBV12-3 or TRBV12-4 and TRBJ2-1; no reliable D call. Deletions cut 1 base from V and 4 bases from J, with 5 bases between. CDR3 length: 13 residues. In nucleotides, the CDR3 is TGTGCCAGCAGTTTAGTCTTTTACAATGAGCAGTTCTTC. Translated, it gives CASSLVFYNEQFF.

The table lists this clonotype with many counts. CDR3 region: CASSQAKYNEQFF. CDR3 in DNA: TGTGCCAGCAGCCAAGCAAAGTACAATGAGCAGTTCTTC. This chain links TRBV4-2 with TRBJ2-1; D uncertain. Trimming removed 1 base at V and 4 bases at J, with 5 bases between. This CDR3 region has 13 residues. Germline lookup yields CDR1 LGHNA and CDR2 YNFKEQ.

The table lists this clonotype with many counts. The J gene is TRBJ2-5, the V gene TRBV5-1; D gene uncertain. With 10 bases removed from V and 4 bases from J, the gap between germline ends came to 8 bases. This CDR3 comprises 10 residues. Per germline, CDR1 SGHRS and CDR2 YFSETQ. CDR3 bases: TGCGCCCCTCTGCGAGAGACCCAGTACTTC. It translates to CAPLRETQYF. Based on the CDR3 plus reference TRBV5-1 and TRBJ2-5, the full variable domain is KAGVTQTPRYLIKTRGQQVTLSCSPISGHRSVSWYQQTPGQGLQFLFEYFSETQRNKGNFPGRFSGRQFSNSRSEMNVSTLELGDSALYLCAPLRETQYFGPGTRLLVL.

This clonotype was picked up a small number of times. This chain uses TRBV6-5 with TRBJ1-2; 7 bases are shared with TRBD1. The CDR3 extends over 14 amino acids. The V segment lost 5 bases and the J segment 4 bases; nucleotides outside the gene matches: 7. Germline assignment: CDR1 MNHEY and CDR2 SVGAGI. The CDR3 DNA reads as TGTGCCAGCAGTACGTCTACAGGGGCCTATGGCTACACCTTC. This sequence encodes CASSTSTGAYGYTF.

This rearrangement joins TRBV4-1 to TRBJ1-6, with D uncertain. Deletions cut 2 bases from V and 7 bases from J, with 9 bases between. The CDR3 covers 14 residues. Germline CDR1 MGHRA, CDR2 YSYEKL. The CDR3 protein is CASSQRLGNSPLHF. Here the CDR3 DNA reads TGCGCCAGCAGCCAAAGACTGGGAAATTCACCCCTCCACTTT.

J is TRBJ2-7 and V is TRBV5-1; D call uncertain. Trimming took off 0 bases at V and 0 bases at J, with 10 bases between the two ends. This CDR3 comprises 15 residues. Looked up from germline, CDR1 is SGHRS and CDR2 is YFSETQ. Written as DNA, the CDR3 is TGCGCCAGCAGCTTGGTCGGGTCCCTCTCCTACGAGCAGTACTTC. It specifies CASSLVGSLSYEQYF.

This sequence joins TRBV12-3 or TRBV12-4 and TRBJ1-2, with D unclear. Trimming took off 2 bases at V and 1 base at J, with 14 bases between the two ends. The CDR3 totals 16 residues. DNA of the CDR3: TGTGCCAGCAGTTTACTAGGGTTGGAGAGTAACTATGGCTACACCTTC. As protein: CASSLLGLESNYGYTF.

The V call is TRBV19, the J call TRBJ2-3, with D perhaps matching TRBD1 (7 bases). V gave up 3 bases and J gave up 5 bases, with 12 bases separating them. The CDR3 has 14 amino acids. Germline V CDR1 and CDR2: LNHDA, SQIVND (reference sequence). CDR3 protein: CASSINRGGDTQYF. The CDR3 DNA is TGTGCCAGTAGTATTAACAGGGGAGGAGATACGCAGTATTTT.

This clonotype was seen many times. CDR3 bases: TGCGCCAGCAGCTTGACCTATACCAATGAGCAGTTCTTC. Its translation: CASSLTYTNEQFF. J is TRBJ2-1 and V is TRBV5-1; D remains unclear. V was cut by 1 base and J by 6 bases, with 8 bases left in between. The V gene's germline CDR1 is SGHRS and CDR2 YFSETQ. The CDR3 has 13 amino acids.

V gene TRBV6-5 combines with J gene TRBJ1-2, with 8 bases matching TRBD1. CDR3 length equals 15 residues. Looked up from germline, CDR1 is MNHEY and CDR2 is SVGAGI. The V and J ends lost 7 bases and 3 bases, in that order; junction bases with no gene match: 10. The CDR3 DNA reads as TGTGCCAGCACCGTCGAACGGACAGGGCACTATGGCTACACCTTC. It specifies CASTVERTGHYGYTF.

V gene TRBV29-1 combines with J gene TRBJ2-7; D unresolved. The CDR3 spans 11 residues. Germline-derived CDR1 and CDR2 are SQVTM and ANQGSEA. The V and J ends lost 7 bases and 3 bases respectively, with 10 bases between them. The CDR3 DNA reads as TGCAGCGCGGCTTTGGGCTACGAGCAGTACTTC. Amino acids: CSAALGYEQYF.

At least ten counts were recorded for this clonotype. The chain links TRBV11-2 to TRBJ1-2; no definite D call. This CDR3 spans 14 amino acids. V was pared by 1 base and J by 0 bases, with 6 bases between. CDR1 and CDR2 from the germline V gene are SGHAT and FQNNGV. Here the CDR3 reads CASSLGLANYGYTF. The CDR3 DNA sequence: TGTGCCAGCAGCTTAGGTCTGGCTAACTATGGCTACACCTTC.

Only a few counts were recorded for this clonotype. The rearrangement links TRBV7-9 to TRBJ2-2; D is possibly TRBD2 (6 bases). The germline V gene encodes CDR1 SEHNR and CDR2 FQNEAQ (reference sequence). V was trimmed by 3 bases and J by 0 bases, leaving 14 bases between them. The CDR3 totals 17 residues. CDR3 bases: TGTGCCAGCAGCTTTCGGGCGGGGAGTTCGAACACCGGGGAGCTGTTTTTT. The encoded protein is CASSFRAGSSNTGELFF.

CDR3 protein: CASSPRRGAGTETQYF. The CDR3 DNA is TGTGCCAGCAGTCCCCGGAGGGGGGCCGGGACAGAGACCCAGTACTTC. The V gene is TRBV7-9, the J gene TRBJ2-5; perhaps D is TRBD1 or TRBD2 (6 bases each). CDR1 is SEHNR, CDR2 FQNEAQ, per germline (reference sequence). This CDR3 comprises 16 residues. The germline V and J ends were trimmed by 6 bases and 4 bases, with 21 bases remaining between them.

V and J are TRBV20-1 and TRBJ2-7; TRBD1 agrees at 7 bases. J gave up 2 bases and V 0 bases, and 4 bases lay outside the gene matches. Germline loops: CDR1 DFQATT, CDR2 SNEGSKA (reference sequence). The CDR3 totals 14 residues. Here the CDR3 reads CSARDLGGTYEQYF. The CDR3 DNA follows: TGCAGTGCTAGAGATCTAGGGGGCACCTACGAGCAGTACTTC.

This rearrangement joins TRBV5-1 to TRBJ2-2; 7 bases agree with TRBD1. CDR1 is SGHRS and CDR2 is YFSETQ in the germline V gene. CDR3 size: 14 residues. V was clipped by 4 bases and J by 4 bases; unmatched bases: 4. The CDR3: CASSPQGITGELFF. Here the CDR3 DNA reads TGCGCCAGCAGCCCACAGGGGATCACCGGGGAGCTGTTTTTT.

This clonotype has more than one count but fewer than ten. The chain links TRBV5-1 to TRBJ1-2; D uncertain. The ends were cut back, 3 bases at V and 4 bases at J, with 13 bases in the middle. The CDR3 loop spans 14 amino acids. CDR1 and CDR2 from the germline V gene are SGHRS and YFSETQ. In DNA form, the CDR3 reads TGCGCCAGCAGCTCGACCTTCGAGATCTATGGCTACACCTTC. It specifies CASSSTFEIYGYTF.

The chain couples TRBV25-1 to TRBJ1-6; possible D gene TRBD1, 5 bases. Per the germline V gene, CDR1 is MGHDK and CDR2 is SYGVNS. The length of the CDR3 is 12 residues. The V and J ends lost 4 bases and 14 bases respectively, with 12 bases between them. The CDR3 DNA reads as TGTGCCAGCAGTGCGGGACTTACAGCCCTCCACTTT. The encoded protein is CASSAGLTALHF.

The CDR3 sequence is CASSSGPRDTEAFF. The CDR3 DNA follows: TGTGCCAGCAGCTCCGGACCTCGGGACACTGAAGCTTTCTTT. The J gene is TRBJ1-1, the V gene TRBV7-2; D unresolved. Trimming removed 4 bases from V and 3 bases from J, with 12 bases in between. There are 14 residues in the CDR3. CDR1 is SGHTA, CDR2 FQGNSA, per germline. Looking up the rest from reference TRBV7-2 and TRBJ1-1 gives the full variable domain: GAGVSQSPSNKVTEKGKDVELRCDPISGHTALYWYRQSLGQGLEFLIYFQGNSAPDKSGLPSDRFSAERTGGSVSTLTIQRTQQEDSAVYLCASSSGPRDTEAFFGQGTRLTVV.

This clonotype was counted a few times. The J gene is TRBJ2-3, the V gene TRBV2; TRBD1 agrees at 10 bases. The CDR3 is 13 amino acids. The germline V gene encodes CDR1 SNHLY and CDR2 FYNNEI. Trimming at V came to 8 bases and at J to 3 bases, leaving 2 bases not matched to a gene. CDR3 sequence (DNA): TGTGCCAGCGACAGGGGGCGGACAGATACGCAGTATTTT. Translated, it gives CASDRGRTDTQYF.

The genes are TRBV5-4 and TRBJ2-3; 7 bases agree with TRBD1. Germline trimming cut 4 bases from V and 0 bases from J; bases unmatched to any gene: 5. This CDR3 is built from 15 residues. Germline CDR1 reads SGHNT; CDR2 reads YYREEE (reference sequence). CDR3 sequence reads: CASSRPGQSTDTQYF. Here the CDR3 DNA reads TGTGCCAGCAGCCGACCGGGACAGAGCACAGATACGCAGTATTTT. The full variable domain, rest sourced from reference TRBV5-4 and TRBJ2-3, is ETGVTQSPTHLIKTRGQQVTLRCSSQSGHNTVSWYQQALGQGPQFIFQYYREEENGRGNFPPRFSGLQFPNYSSELNVNALELDDSALYLCASSRPGQSTDTQYFGPGTRLTVL.

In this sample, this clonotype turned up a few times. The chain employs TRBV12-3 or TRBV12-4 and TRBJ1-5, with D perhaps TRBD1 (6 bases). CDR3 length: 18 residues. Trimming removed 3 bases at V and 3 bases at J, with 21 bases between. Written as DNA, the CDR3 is TGTGCCAGCAGTTTGTCGCAGGGGTTAGTCTCCAACAATCAGCCCCAGCATTTT. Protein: CASSLSQGLVSNNQPQHF.

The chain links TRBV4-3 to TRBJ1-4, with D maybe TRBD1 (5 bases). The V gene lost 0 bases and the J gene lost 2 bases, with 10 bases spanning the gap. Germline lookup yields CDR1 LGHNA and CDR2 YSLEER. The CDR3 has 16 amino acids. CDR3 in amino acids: CASSQDGRVTNEKLFF. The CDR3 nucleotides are TGCGCCAGCAGCCAAGATGGCAGGGTCACTAATGAAAAACTGTTTTTT.

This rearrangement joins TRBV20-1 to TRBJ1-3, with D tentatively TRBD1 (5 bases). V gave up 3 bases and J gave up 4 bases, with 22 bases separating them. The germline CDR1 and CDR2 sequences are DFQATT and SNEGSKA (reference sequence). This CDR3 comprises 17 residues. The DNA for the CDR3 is TGCAGTGCTAGGGGTCCAGGGACTTCATCTCGCGGAAACACCATATATTTT. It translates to CSARGPGTSSRGNTIYF.

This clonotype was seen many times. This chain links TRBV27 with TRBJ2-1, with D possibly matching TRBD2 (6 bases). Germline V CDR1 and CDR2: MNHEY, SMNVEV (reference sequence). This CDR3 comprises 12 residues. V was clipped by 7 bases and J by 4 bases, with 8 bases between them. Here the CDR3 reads CASTGGYNEQFF. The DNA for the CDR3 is TGTGCCAGCACCGGGGGATACAATGAGCAGTTCTTC.

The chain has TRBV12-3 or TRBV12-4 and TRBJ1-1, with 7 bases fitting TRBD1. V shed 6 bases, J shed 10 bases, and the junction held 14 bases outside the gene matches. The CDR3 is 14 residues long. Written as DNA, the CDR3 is TGTGCCAGCAGACCCAGGACAGGATCAAGGGGAGCTTTCTTT. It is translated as CASRPRTGSRGAFF.

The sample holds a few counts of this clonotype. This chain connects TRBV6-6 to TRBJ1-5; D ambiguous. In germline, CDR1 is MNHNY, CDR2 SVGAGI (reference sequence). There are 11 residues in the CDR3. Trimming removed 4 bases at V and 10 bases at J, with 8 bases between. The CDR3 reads CASSSDFPQHF. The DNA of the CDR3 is TGTGCCAGCAGTTCAGACTTCCCCCAGCATTTT.

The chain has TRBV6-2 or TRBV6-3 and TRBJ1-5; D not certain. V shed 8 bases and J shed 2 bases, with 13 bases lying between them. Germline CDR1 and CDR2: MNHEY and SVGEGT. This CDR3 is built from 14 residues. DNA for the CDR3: TGTGCCAGCGCCGGAGTATTGGGCAATCAGCCCCAGCATTTT. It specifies CASAGVLGNQPQHF.